This TCR beta chain was sequenced in a study of beta chain features in type 1 diabetes. Sequencing targeted expressed TCRB transcripts, as all isolated RNA had been reverse transcribed. Libraries were prepared by immunoSEQ multiplex PCR; TCRdb keeps only in-frame clonotypes and omits some of them. The sample lists just over 600,000 clones; around 16% were seen once. Trimming at V came to 2 bases and at J to 5 bases, leaving 9 bases not matched to a gene. Germline V gives CDR1 SQVTM, CDR2 ANQGSEA. This CDR3 region has 16 residues. This clone has just a few counts. This TCR derives from a man between 18 and 29 years old in good health. The sequenced sample was naive CD4+ T cells from blood. This sequence joins TRBV29-1 and TRBJ2-2; TRBD2 matches 9 bases. The CDR3 coding sequence is TGCAGCGTTGAAACTGGGATAGCGGGGGTAACCGGGGAGCTGTTTTTT. Its translation is CSVETGIAGVTGELFF.